This T cell receptor (beta chain) is drawn from a study of cytotoxic CD8 clonotypes in ibrutinib-treated CLL. This table comes from immunoSEQ multiplex PCR, and its TCRdb copy is limited to in-frame clones, with some not included. The profile shows some 50,000 clones, around 70% of them singletons. Germline CDR1 is SGHRS and CDR2 is YFSETQ. Trimming pared 2 bases from V and 2 bases from J, leaving 11 bases between. The CDR3 loop spans 14 amino acids. The TCR comes from a human donor with chronic lymphocytic leukemia. Source: PBMCs, taken after 12 months of ibrutinib treatment. The gene calls are TRBV5-1 and TRBJ2-7; unclear D gene. CDR3 sequence: CASSLRQAPYEQYF. In nucleotides, the CDR3 is TGCGCCAGCAGCTTACGGCAGGCCCCCTACGAGCAGTACTTC. Combining the CDR3 with reference TRBV5-1 and TRBJ2-7 gives the whole variable domain KAGVTQTPRYLIKTRGQQVTLSCSPISGHRSVSWYQQTPGQGLQFLFEYFSETQRNKGNFPGRFSGRQFSNSRSEMNVSTLELGDSALYLCASSLRQAPYEQYFGPGTRLTVT.